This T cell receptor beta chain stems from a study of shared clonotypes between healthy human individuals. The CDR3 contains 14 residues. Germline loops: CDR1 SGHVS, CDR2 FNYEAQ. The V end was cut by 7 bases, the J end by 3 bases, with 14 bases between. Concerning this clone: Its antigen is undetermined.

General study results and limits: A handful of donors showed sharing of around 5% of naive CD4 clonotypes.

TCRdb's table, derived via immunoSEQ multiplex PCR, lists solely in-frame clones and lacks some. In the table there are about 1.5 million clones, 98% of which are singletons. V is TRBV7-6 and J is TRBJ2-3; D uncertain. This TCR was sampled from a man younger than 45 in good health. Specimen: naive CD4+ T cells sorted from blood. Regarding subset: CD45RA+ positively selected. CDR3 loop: CASTSLVGTDTQYF. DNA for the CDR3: TGTGCCAGCACTTCGCTTGTCGGTACAGATACGCAGTATTTT. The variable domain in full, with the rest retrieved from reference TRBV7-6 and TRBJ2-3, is GAGVSQSPRYKVTKRGQDVALRCDPISGHVSLYWYRQALGQGPEFLTYFNYEAQQDKSGLPNDRFSAERPEGSISTLTIQRTEQRDSAMYRCASTSLVGTDTQYFGPGTRLTVL.